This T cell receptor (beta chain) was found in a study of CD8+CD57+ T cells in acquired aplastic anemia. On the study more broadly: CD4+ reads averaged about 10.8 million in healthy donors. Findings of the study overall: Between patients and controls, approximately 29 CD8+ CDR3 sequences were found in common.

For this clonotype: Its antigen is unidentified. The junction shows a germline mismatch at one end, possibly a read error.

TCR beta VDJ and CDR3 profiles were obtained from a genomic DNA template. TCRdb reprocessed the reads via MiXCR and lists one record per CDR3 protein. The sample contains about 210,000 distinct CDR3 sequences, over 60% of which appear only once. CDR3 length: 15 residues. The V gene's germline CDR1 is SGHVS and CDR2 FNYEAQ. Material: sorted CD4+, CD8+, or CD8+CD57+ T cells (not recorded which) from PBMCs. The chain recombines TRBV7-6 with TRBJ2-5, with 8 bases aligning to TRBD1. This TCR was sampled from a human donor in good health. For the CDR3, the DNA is TGTGCTAGCAGCTTTGGGACAGGCACAGGAGAGACCCAGTACTTC. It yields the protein CASSFGTGTGETQYF.